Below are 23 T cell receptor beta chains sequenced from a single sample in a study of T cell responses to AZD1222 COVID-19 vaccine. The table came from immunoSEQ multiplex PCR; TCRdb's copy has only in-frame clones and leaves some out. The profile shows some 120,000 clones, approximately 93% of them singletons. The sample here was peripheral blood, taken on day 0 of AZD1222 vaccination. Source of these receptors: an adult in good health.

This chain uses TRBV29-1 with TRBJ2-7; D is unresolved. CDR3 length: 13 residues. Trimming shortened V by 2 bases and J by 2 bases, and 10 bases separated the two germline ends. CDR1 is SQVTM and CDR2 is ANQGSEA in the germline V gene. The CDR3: CSVELELTYEQYF. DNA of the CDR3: TGCAGCGTTGAACTGGAACTTACCTACGAGCAGTACTTC.

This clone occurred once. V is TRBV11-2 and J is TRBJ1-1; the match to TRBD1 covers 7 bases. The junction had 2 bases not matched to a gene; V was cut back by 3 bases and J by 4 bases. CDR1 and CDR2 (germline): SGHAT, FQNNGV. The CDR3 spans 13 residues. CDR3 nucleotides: TGTGCCAGCAGCTTGACAGGGCCCACTGAAGCTTTCTTT. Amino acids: CASSLTGPTEAFF.

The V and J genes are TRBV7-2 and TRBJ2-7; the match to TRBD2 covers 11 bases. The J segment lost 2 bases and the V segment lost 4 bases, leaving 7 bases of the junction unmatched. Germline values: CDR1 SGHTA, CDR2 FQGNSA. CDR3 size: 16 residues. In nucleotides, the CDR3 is TGTGCCAGCAGCTCTCAGACTAGCGGGATGACCTACGAGCAGTACTTC. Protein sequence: CASSSQTSGMTYEQYF.

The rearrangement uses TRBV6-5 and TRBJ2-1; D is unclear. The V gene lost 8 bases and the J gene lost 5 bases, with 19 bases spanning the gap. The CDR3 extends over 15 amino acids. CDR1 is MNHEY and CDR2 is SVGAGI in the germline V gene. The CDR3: CASPPWAGIDNEQFF. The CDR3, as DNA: TGTGCCAGCCCACCTTGGGCAGGAATCGACAATGAGCAGTTCTTC.

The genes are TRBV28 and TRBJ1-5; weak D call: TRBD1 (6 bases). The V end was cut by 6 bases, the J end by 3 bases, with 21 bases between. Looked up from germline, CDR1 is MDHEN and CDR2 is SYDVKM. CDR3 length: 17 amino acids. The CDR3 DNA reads TGTGCCAGCAGAACCCCTGTGCAAGGGACACTCAATCAGCCCCAGCATTTT. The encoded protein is CASRTPVQGTLNQPQHF.

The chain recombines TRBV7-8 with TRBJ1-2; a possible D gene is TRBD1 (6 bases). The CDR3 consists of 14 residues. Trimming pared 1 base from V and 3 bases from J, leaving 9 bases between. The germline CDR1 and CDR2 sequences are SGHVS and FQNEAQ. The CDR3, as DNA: TGTGCCAGCAGCTTAGTAGGGGGATACTATGGCTACACCTTC. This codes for CASSLVGGYYGYTF.

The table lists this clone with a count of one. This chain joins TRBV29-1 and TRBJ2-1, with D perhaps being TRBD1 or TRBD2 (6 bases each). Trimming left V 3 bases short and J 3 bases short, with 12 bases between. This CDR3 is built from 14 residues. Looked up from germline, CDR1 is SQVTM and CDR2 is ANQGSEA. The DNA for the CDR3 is TGCAGCGTTGAGAGGGGGGCCCACTACAATGAGCAGTTCTTC. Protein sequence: CSVERGAHYNEQFF.

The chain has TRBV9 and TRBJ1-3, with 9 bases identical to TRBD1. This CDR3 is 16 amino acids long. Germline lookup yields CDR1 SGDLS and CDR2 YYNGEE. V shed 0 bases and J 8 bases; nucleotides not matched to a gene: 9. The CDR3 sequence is CASSVDHRGREDTIYF. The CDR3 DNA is TGTGCCAGCAGCGTAGATCACAGGGGGCGTGAGGACACCATATATTTT.

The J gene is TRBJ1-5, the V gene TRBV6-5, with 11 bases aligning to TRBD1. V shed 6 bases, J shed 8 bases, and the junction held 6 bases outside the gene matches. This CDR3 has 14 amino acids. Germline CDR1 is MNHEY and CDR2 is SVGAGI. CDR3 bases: TGTGCCAGCAGGGACAGGGGGCGCGAAAAGCCCCAGCATTTT. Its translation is CASRDRGREKPQHF.

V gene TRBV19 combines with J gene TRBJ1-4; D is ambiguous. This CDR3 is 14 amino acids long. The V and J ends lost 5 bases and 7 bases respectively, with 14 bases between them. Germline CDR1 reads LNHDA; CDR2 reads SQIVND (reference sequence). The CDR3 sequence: CASSPQMGGEKLFF. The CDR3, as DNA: TGTGCCAGTAGTCCCCAAATGGGCGGTGAAAAACTGTTTTTT.

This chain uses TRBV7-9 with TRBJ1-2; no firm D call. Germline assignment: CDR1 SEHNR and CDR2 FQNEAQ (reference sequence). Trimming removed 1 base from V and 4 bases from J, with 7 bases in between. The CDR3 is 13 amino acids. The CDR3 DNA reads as TGTGCCAGCAGCTTAGAACAGTTCTATGGCTACACCTTC. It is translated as CASSLEQFYGYTF. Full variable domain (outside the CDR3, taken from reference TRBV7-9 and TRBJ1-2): DTGVSQNPRHKITKRGQNVTFRCDPISEHNRLYWYRQTLGQGPEFLTYFQNEAQLEKSRLLSDRFSAERPKGSFSTLEIQRTEQGDSAMYLCASSLEQFYGYTFGSGTRLTVV.

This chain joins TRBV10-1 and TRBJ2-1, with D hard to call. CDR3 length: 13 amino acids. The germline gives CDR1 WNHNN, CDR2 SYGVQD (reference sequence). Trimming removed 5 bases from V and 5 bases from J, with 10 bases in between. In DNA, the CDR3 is TGCGCCAGCAGTCCCCAAATGAACAATGAGCAGTTCTTC. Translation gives CASSPQMNNEQFF.

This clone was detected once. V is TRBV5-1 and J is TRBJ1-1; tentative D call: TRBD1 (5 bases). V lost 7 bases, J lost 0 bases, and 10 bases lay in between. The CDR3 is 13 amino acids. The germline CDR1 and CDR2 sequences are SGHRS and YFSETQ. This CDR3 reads CASGEGMNTEAFF. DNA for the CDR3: TGCGCCAGCGGGGAGGGGATGAACACTGAAGCTTTCTTT.

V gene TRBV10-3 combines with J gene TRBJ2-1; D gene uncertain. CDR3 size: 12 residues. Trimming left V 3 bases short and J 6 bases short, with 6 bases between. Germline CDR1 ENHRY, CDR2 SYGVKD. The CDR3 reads CAISDKGNEQFF. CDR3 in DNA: TGTGCCATCAGTGATAAAGGCAATGAGCAGTTCTTC.

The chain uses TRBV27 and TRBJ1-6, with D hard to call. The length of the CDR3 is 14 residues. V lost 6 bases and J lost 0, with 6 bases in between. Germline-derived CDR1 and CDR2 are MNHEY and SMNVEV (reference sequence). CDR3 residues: CASRSPSYNSPLHF. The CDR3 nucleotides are TGTGCCAGCAGGTCGCCCTCCTATAATTCACCCCTCCACTTT.

The CDR3 DNA reads as TGCGCCAGCAGCTTGGAGACTAGCGGGAGCTCCTACAATGAGCAGTTCTTC. This encodes CASSLETSGSSYNEQFF. The rearrangement uses TRBV5-1 and TRBJ2-1; 12 bases align to TRBD2. Germline V CDR1 and CDR2: SGHRS, YFSETQ. Trimming took 0 bases from V and 0 from J; bases not matched to a gene: 1. The CDR3 runs 17 residues.

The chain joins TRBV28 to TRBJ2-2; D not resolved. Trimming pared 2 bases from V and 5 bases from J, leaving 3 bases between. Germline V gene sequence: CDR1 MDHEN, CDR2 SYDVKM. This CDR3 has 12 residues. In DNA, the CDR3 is TGTGCCAGCAGTTTAAAGACCGGGGAGCTGTTTTTT. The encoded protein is CASSLKTGELFF.

The CDR3 nucleotides are TGTGCCAGCAGCCAACTGCCCGGGACAGGGGGCCGTCAGCCCCAGCATTTT. This sequence encodes CASSQLPGTGGRQPQHF. This chain connects TRBV27 to TRBJ1-5; 12 nucleotides match TRBD1. V lost 6 bases and J lost 6; bases outside the gene matches: 12. CDR3 length: 17 amino acids. The germline V gene encodes CDR1 MNHEY and CDR2 SMNVEV (reference sequence).

This CDR3 reads CASSRDAGNTIYF. The CDR3 DNA reads TGCGCCAGCAGCCGGGACGCTGGAAACACCATATATTTT. The rearrangement joins TRBV5-1 to TRBJ1-3, with a weak D call TRBD1 (5 bases). The V end lost 4 bases, the J end lost 2 bases, and 7 bases lay between the germline ends. This CDR3 contains 13 residues. Germline CDR1 is SGHRS and CDR2 is YFSETQ.

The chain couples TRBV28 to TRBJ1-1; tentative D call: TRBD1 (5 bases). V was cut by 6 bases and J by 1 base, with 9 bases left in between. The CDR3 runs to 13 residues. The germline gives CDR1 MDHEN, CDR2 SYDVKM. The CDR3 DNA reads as TGTGCCAGCAGATCTGACAGGAACACTGAAGCTTTCTTT. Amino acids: CASRSDRNTEAFF.

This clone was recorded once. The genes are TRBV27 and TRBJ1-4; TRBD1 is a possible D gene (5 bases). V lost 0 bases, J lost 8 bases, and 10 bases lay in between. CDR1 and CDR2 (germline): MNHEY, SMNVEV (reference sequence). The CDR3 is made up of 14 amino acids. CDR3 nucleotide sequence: TGTGCCAGCAGTTTATCGAGGGCAGGGGAAAAACTGTTTTTT. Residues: CASSLSRAGEKLFF.

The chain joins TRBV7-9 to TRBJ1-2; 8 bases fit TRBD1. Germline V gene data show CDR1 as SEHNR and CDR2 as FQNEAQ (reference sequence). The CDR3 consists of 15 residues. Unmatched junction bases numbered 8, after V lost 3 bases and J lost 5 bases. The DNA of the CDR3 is TGTGCCAGCAGCTTCGACAGGGGAGAGAGATATGGCTACACCTTC. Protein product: CASSFDRGERYGYTF.

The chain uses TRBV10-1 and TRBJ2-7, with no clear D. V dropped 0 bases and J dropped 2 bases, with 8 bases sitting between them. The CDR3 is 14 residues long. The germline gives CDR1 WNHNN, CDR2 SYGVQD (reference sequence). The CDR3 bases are TGCGCCAGCAGTGAGTCTGGCCCCCCCTACGAGCAGTACTTC. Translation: CASSESGPPYEQYF.